This TCR beta chain was identified in a study of cytomegalovirus exposure and HLA in healthy donors. PCR primers comprised 60 Vbeta and 13 Jbeta primers. TCRdb's table, derived via immunoSEQ multiplex PCR, lists solely in-frame clones and lacks some. Among some 130,000 clones listed, approximately 80% were seen once. CDR1 is SGDLS, CDR2 YYNGEE, per germline. V lost 0 bases to trimming and J lost 9 bases; unmatched junction nucleotides: 8. This CDR3 has 15 residues. Material for sequencing was PBMCs. V gene TRBV9 combines with J gene TRBJ1-5, with TRBD1 identical over 8 bases. The receptor was isolated from a woman aged 35 to 49 in good health and CMV-seronegative. CDR3 in DNA: TGTGCCAGCAGCGTAGAGGGGGACAGGTCTTGGCCCCAGCATTTT. Translated: CASSVEGDRSWPQHF.